Following are 5 T cell receptor beta chains from one sample sequenced in a study of blood T cell repertoires in COVID-19. Repertoires were generated with immunoSEQ multiplex PCR, while TCRdb's copy carries only in-frame clones and drops some. Of roughly 200,000 clones listed, 88% were seen once; the top ten hold approximately 1.5%. The specimen was peripheral blood. These TCRs come from a man in his late teens or twenties with active or convalescent COVID-19.

The CDR3 coding sequence is TGTGCCAGCACCTCGGGGCAGCCCCAGCATTTT. As protein: CASTSGQPQHF. The chain recombines TRBV28 with TRBJ1-5; D ambiguous. Germline V gene lookup returns CDR1 MDHEN and CDR2 SYDVKM. CDR3 size: 11 residues. The germline V and J ends were trimmed by 7 bases and 7 bases, with 8 bases remaining between them.

V usage is TRBV19 and J usage is TRBJ1-1; 7 nucleotides agree with TRBD1. Germline CDR1 is LNHDA and CDR2 is SQIVND (reference sequence). Unmatched junction bases numbered 4, after V lost 5 bases and J lost 1 base. The CDR3 has 14 amino acids. Written as DNA, the CDR3 is TGTGCCAGTAGTGGAAGGGGGCGGAACACTGAAGCTTTCTTT. This translates into CASSGRGRNTEAFF.

V usage is TRBV5-1 and J usage is TRBJ2-7; 9 positions agree with TRBD2. Germline loops: CDR1 SGHRS, CDR2 YFSETQ. V trimming: 3 bases; J trimming: 2 bases; junction bases outside the gene matches: 12. The CDR3 contains 17 residues. The chain's CDR3 is CASSSRVLAGQTYEQYF. CDR3 nucleotides: TGCGCCAGCAGCTCCAGGGTGCTAGCGGGACAAACCTACGAGCAGTACTTC.

This clone showed up just once. The chain joins TRBV18 to TRBJ1-2; D gene uncertain. Trimming pared 0 bases from V and 1 base from J, leaving 9 bases between. Germline lookup yields CDR1 KGHSH and CDR2 LQKENI. This CDR3 region has 15 residues. The CDR3 spells CASSPPSESNYGYTF. The DNA of the CDR3 is TGTGCCAGCTCACCACCCTCCGAGAGTAACTATGGCTACACCTTC. Combining the CDR3 with reference TRBV18 and TRBJ1-2 gives the whole variable domain NAGVMQNPRHLVRRRGQEARLRCSPMKGHSHVYWYRQLPEEGLKFMVYLQKENIIDESGMPKERFSAEFPKEGPSILRIQQVVRGDSAAYFCASSPPSESNYGYTFGSGTRLTVV.

This rearrangement joins TRBV20-1 to TRBJ2-7; 9 positions agree with TRBD2. CDR1 is DFQATT, CDR2 SNEGSKA, per germline (reference sequence). CDR3 length: 11 residues. This CDR3 reads CSPGLANKQYF. CDR3 sequence (DNA): TGCAGCCCGGGACTAGCCAACAAGCAGTACTTC.